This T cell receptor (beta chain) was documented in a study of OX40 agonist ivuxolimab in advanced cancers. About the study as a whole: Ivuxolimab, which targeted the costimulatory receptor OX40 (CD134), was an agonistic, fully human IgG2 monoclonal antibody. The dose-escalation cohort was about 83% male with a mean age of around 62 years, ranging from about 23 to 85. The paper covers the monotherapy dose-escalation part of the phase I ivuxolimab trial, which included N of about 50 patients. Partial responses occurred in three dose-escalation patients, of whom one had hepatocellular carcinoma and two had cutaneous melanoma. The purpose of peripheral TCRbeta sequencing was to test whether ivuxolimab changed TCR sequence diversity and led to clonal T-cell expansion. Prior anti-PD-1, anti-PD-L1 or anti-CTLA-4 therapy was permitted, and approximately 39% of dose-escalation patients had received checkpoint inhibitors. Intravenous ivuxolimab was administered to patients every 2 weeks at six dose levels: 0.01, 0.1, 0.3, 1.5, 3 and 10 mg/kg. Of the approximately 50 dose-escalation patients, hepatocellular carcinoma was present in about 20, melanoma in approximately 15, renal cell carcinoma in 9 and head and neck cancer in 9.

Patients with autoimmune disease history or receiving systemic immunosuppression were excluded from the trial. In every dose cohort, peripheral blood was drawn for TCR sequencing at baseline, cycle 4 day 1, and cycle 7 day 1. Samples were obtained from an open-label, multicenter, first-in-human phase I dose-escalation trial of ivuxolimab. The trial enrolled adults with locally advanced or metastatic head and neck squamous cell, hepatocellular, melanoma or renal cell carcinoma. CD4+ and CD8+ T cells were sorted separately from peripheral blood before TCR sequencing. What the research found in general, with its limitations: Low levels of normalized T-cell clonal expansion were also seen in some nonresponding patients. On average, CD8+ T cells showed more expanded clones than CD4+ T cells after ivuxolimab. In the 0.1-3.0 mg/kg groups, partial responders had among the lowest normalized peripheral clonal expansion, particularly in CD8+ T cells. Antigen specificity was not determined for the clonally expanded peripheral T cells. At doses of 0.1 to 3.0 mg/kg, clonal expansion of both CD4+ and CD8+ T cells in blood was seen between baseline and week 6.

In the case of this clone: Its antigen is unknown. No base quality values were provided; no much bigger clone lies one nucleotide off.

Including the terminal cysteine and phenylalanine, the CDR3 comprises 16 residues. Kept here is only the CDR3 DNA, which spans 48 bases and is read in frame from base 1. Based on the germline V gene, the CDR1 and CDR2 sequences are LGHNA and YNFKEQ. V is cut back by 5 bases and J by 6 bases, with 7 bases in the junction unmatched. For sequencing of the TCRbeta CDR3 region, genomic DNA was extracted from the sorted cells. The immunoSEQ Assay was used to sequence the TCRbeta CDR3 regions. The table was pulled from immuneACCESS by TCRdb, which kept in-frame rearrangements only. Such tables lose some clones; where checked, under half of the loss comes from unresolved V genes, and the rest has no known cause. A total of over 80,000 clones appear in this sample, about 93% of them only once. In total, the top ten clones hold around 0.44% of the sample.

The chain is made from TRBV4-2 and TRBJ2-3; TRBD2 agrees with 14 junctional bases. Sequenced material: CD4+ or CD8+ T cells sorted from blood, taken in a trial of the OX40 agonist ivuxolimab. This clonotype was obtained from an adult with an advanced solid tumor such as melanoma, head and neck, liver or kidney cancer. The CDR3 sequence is CASSGTSGSRSDTQYF. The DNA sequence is TGTGCCAGCAGCGGGACTAGCGGGAGTAGGTCGGATACGCAGTATTTT.